This entry features one T cell receptor (beta chain) sequence. The CDR3 runs 18 residues. The junction had 8 bases not matched to a gene; V was cut back by 1 base and J by 0 bases. Looked up from germline, CDR1 is SGHNT and CDR2 is YYREEE (reference sequence). This table comes from immunoSEQ multiplex PCR, and its TCRdb copy is limited to in-frame clones, with some not included. The data contain fewer than 25,000 clones, roughly 85% of them seen just once; the ten biggest clones take up around 17%. This record comes from a study of OX40 agonist ivuxolimab in advanced cancers. The overall study: Head and neck, renal cell, melanoma or hepatocellular carcinoma were the cancers that dose-escalation patients had.

The chain joins TRBV5-4 to TRBJ2-3; 10 bases are a match to TRBD2. The input for sequencing was CD4+ or CD8+ T cells sorted from blood, taken in a trial of the OX40 agonist ivuxolimab. The TCR originated in an adult with an advanced solid tumor such as melanoma, head and neck, liver or kidney cancer. The CDR3 protein is CASSLFGLAVGSTDTQYF. CDR3 DNA: TGTGCCAGCAGCTTGTTTGGACTAGCGGTAGGCAGCACAGATACGCAGTATTTT. Using reference TRBV5-4 and TRBJ2-3 for the parts outside the CDR3, the full variable domain is ETGVTQSPTHLIKTRGQQVTLRCSSQSGHNTVSWYQQALGQGPQFIFQYYREEENGRGNFPPRFSGLQFPNYSSELNVNALELDDSALYLCASSLFGLAVGSTDTQYFGPGTRLTVL.